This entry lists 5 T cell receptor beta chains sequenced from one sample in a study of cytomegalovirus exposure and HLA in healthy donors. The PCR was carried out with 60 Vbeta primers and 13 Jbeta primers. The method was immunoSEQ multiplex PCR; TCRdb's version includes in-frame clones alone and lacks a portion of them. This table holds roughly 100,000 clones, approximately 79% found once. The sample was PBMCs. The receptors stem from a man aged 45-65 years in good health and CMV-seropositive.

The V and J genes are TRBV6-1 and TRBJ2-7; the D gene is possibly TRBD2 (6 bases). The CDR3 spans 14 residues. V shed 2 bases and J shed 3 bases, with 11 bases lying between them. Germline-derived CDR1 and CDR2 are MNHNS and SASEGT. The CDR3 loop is CASSERESFYEQYF. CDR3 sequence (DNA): TGTGCCAGCAGTGAACGGGAGTCCTTCTACGAGCAGTACTTC.

CDR3 nucleotide sequence: TGTGCCAGCAGCCCGGGACTAGCGGGAGATACGCAGTATTTT. Translated, it gives CASSPGLAGDTQYF. The chain recombines TRBV2 with TRBJ2-3; 12 bases fit TRBD2. Germline trimming cut 6 bases from V and 5 bases from J; bases unmatched to any gene: 3. Germline V gives CDR1 SNHLY, CDR2 FYNNEI. The CDR3 covers 14 residues.

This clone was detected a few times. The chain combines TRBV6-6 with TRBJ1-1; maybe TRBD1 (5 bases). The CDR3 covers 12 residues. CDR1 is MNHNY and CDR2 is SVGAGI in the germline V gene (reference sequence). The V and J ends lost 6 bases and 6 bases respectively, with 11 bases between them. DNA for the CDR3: TGTGCCAGCAGCAACTGGGGGGCTGAAGCTTTCTTT. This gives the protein CASSNWGAEAFF.

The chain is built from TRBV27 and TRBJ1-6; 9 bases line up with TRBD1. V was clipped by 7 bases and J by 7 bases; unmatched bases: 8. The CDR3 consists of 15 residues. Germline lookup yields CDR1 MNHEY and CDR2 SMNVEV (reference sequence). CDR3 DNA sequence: TGTGCCAGCATATTTCGACAGGGGGGCAATTCACCCCTCCACTTT. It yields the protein CASIFRQGGNSPLHF.

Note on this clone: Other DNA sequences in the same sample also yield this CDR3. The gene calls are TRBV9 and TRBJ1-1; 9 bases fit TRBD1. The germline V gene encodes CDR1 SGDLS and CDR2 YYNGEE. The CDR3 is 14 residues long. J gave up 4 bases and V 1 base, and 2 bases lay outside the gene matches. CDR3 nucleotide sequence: TGTGCCAGCAGCGTATTGACAGGGGGCACTGAAGCTTTCTTT. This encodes CASSVLTGGTEAFF.